This TCR beta chain was retrieved from a study of regulatory and conventional T cells in RAG deficiency. Regulatory T cells were sorted from blood as CD4+ CD25-high CD127-low cells. CDR1 SEHNR and CDR2 FQNEAQ come from the germline V gene (reference sequence). This CDR3 has 14 residues. Losses at the gene ends were 5 bases for V and 6 bases for J; bases not matched to a gene: 9. A word on this clone: Its antigen is unidentified.

Clones were sequenced by immunoSEQ multiplex PCR, and TCRdb holds only the in-frame ones, with some missing. The data show several thousand clones, with under 95% seen just once and less than 2% held by the top ten. Study findings and constraints: Treg unique TCR beta sequences were approximately 100-fold fewer in Omenn syndrome and CID/AS patients than controls. In Omenn syndrome, sorted "Tregs" may be peripherally activated cells. Shannon entropy was markedly lower and Simpson indices higher in RAG-deficient patients than control T-cell subsets. Omenn patients showed >80% Treg-Tconv overlap and shorter CDR3 lengths.

These data were also filed under a second study, of regulatory T cells. From that paper: Primers: 52 TRBV forward and 13 TRBJ reverse.

The receptor was isolated from a human donor in good health. Sequencing was carried out using CD127- CD25+ CD4+ Tregs sorted from blood. The V gene is TRBV7-9, the J gene TRBJ1-1, with 7 bases matching TRBD1. The CDR3 region has the DNA TGTGCCAGCAGCGCCTACCGACAGGGCCCTGAAGCTTTCTTT. Translated: CASSAYRQGPEAFF.